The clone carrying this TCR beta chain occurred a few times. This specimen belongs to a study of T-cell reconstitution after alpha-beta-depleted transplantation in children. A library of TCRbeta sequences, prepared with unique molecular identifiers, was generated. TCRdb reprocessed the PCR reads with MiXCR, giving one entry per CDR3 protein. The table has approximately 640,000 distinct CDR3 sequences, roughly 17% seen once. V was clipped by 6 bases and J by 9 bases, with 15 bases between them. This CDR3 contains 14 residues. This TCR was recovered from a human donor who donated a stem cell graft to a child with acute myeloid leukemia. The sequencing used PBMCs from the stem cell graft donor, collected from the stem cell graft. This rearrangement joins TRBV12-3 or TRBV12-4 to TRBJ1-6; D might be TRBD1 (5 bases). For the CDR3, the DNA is TGTGCCAGCAGAACAGGTGGGGGGATTTCACCCCTCCACTTT. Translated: CASRTGGGISPLHF.